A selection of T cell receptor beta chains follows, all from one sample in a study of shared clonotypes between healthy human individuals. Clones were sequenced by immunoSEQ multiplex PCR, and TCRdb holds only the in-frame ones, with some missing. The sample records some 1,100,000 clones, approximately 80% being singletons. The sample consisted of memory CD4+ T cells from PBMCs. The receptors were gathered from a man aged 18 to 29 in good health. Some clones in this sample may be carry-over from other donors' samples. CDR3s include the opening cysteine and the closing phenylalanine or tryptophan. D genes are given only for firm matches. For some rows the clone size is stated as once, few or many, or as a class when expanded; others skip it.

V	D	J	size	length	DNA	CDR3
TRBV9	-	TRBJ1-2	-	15	TGTGCCAGCAGCTCTCCCGGGGGTTTCGGCTATGGCTACACCTTC	CASSSPGGFGYGYTF
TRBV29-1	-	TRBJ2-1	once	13	TGCAGCGTTGAGCCGACAGCTACAATGAACCAGTTCTTC	CSVEPTATMNQFF
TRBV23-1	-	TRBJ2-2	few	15	TGCGCCAGCAGTCAATCAGCCGGTGGCACCGGGGAGCTGTTTTTT	CASSQSAGGTGELFF
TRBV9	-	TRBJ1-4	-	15	TGTGCCAGCAGCCAAACCGGGCCCTGGGGTGAAAAACTGTTTTTT	CASSQTGPWGEKLFF
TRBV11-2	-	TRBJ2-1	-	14	TGTGCCAGCAGCTTAGCTGTGTTCTACAATGAGCAGTTCTTC	CASSLAVFYNEQFF
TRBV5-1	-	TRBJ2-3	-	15	TGCGCCAGCAGCTTGGAGTGGGCCCTCACAGATACGCAGTATTTT	CASSLEWALTDTQYF
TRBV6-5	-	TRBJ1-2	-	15	TGTGCCAGCAGTTACTCCCCCAGGGTCGAATATGGCTACACCTTC	CASSYSPRVEYGYTF
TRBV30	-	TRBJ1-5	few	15	TGTGCCTGGAGCCTTACAGGCGCCGGGTATCAGCCCCAGCATTTT	CAWSLTGAGYQPQHF
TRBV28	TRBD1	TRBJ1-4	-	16	TGTGCCAGCAGTCTCTCGCCGGGGGACAGCGGAGAAAAACTGTTTTTT	CASSLSPGDSGEKLFF
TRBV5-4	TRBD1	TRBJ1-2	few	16	TGTGCCAGCAGCTTCGGACAGGGGGCTGGCATTTATGGCTACACCTTC	CASSFGQGAGIYGYTF
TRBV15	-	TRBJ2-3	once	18	TGTGCCACCAGCAGAGAGGCCCGAGACCCGCGAAGCACAGATACGCAGTATTTT	CATSREARDPRSTDTQYF
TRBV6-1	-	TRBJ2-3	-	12	TGTGCCAGCGCCGAGAATCGGGATACGCAGTATTTT	CASAENRDTQYF
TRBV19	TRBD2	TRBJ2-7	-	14	TGTGCCAGTAGTTTTAGCGGGAGTTACTACGAGCAGTACTTC	CASSFSGSYYEQYF
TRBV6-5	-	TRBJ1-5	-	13	TGTGCCAGCAGTGCGCAGTCCGATCAGCCCCAGCATTTT	CASSAQSDQPQHF
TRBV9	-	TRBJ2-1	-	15	TGTGCCAGCAGCGCCCTCATAGGACGGAACAATGAGCAGTTCTTC	CASSALIGRNNEQFF
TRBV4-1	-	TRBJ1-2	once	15	TGCGCCAGCAGCCAAGATACAGGCCTGGGGTATGGCTACACCTTC	CASSQDTGLGYGYTF
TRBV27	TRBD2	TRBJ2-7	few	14	TGTGCCAGCGGACGACTAGCGGGAGGGTACGAGCAGTACTTC	CASGRLAGGYEQYF
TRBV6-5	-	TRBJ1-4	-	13	TGTGCCGGCTCGGCGACCAGTAATGAAAAACTGTTTTTT	CAGSATSNEKLFF
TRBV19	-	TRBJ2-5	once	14	TGTGCCAGTAGTATGTCAGGAGGGGCGGAGACCCAGTACTTC	CASSMSGGAETQYF
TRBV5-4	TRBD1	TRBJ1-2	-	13	TGTGCCAGCAGCCGGACAGGAGCCTATGGCTACACCTTC	CASSRTGAYGYTF
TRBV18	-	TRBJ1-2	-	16	TGTGCCAGCTCACCGGGGCAGGGGTACCCTTCCTATGGCTACACCTTC	CASSPGQGYPSYGYTF
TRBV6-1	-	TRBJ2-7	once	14	TGTGCCAGCAGTGAAGTAGGACCTACCTACGAGCAGTACTTC	CASSEVGPTYEQYF
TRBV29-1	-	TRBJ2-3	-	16	TGCAGCGTTGATACAGTCCCAGGGCTAAGCACAGATACGCAGTATTTT	CSVDTVPGLSTDTQYF
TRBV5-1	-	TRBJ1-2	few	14	TGCGCCAGCAGCGACAGGAAAGACTACTATGGCTACACCTTC	CASSDRKDYYGYTF
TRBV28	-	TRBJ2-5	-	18	TGTGCCAGCAGTCCAACGACCCCCGTACAGGGGGGGAGAGAGACCCAGTACTTC	CASSPTTPVQGGRETQYF
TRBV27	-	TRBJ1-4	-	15	TGTGCCAGCAGTCCCGGGTCCCGAGGGGGTGAAAAACTGTTTTTT	CASSPGSRGGEKLFF
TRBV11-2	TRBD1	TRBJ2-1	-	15	TGTGCCAGCAGCTTACTGGGACAGGGAGGTCCTGAGCAGTTCTTC	CASSLLGQGGPEQFF
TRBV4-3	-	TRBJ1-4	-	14	TGCGCCAGCAGCCAAGTCGGGGGTAGGGAAAAACTGTTTTTT	CASSQVGGREKLFF
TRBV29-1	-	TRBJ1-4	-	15	TGCAGCGTTGAAGAGATAACAATCAGCGGGGAAAAACTGTTTTTT	CSVEEITISGEKLFF
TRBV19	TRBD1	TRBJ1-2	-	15	TGTGCCAGTAGTATCGAGACAGGGACGGTAAATGGCTACACCTTC	CASSIETGTVNGYTF
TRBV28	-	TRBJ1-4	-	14	TGTGCCAGCAGTTTTGCACAGCCAGGAGAAAAACTGTTTTTT	CASSFAQPGEKLFF
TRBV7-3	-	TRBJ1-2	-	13	TGTGCCAGCAGCTTATTGGACAGCTCTGGCTACACCTTC	CASSLLDSSGYTF
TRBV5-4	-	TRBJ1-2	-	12	TGTGCCAGCAGCTGGGACCGTCAGAGCTACACCTTC	CASSWDRQSYTF
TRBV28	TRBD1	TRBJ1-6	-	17	TGTGCCAGCAGTGCCGGATACCGACAGGGAAGAGGTTCACCCCTCCACTTT	CASSAGYRQGRGSPLHF
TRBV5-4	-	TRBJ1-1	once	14	TGTGCCAGCAGTCCTCCCAGGGGGAACACTGAAGCTTTCTTT	CASSPPRGNTEAFF
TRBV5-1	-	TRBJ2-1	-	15	TGCGCCAGCAGCTTGCTCAGGGTGGCCTACAATGAGCAGTTCTTC	CASSLLRVAYNEQFF
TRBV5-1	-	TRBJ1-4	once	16	TGCGCCAGCAGCTTGGCTCCCCGGGGCAATAATGAAAAACTGTTTTTT	CASSLAPRGNNEKLFF
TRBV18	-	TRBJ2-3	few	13	TGTGCCAGCTCACCGAGGTTCGCAGATACGCAGTATTTT	CASSPRFADTQYF